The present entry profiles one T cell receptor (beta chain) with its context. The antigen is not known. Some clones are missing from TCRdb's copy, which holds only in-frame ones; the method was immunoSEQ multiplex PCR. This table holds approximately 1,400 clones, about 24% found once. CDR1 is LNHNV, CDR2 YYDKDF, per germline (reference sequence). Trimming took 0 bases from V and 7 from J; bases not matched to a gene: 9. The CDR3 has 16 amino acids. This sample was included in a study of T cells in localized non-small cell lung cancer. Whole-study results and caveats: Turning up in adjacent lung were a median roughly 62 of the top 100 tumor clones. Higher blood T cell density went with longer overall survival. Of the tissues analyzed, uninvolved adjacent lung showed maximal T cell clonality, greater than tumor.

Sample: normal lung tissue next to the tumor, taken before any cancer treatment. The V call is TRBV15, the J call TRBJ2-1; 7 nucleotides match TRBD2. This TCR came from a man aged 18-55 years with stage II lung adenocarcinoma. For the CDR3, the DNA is TGTGCCACCAGCAGAGATCTAGCGGCCGCTAGGAATGAGCAGTTCTTC. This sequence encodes CATSRDLAAARNEQFF.